The present T cell receptor beta chain was sequenced within a study of T cell repertoires in cytomegalovirus infection. Study-level background: The study used recently identified HLA-C-restricted and well-studied HLA-B-restricted CMV epitopes. Carrying CMV and the relevant HLA type showed in public TCR beta signatures. General study results and limits: The cumulative frequency of public TCR beta families identified carriers of CMV plus the relevant HLA.

This clonotype was detected ten times or more. Its antigen is still unknown. TCRdb independently ran MiXCR on the reads; one entry per CDR3 protein. The sample includes hundreds of thousands of distinct CDR3 sequences, around 30% of them seen just once. Per germline, CDR1 SEHNR and CDR2 FQNEAQ (reference sequence). The CDR3 consists of 12 residues. V was trimmed by 7 bases and J by 7 bases, leaving 10 bases between them. The rearrangement joins TRBV7-9 to TRBJ2-2, with D unclear. The clonotype comes from a human donor in good health (CMV status not recorded). Some clones in this sample may be carry-over from other donors' samples. Sample: cultured PBMCs, taken from culture after CMV antigen stimulation. For the CDR3, the DNA is TGTGCCAGCATTCGAGGAATCGGGGAGCTGTTTTTT. Its protein product is CASIRGIGELFF.